This TCR beta chain was identified in a study of CD8 T cells in Susac syndrome. Overall study: When their blood was taken, the Susac syndrome patients had either not yet had any therapy, were taking corticosteroids, or were taking intravenous immunoglobulin alone. Notes on the study in general: CD4+ T cell repertoires in Susac syndrome lacked clonal expansion.

This CDR3 is built from 18 residues. Germline CDR1 is LGHNA and CDR2 is YNFKEQ. J was trimmed by 8 bases and V by 1 base; bases with no gene match: 13. The RNA input was 0.5 to 1 ug, and it was reverse transcribed with random hexamers. TCRdb used MiXCR to reprocess the immunoSEQ multiplex PCR reads, holding one entry per CDR3 protein. The table shows over 120,000 distinct CDR3 sequences, with approximately 95% occurring only once. Worth noting for this clonotype: What it binds is unknown.

Bulk CD8+ and CD4+ cells came from magnetic negative isolation; CD8+ TEMRA by FACS. The sequence derives from a human donor with Susac syndrome. The source material was CD4+ T cells from PBMCs. The chain joins TRBV4-2 to TRBJ1-4, with 10 nucleotides matching TRBD1. CDR3 DNA sequence: TGTGCCAGCAGCCAAGCCCGGGACAGGGGAAGTATCAGAGAAAAACTGTTTTTT. Its protein is CASSQARDRGSIREKLFF.